Presented here are 19 T cell receptor delta chains from one specimen sequenced in a study of γδ T cells in repeated Plasmodium falciparum infection. TCRdb reapplied CATT to the multiplex PCR reads. The table records around 89,000 delta-chain clones, roughly 1.4% of them present only once. Flow sorting of PBMC yielded separate Vgamma9/Vdelta2+ and Vdelta2-negative gammadelta T cell populations for bulk repertoire analysis. The sequencing sample was made of gamma-delta T cells from blood. All receptors come from a pool of human donors (malaria-infected and uninfected, not separated).

In its sample, this clone was seen many times. The rearrangement joins TRDV1 to TRDJ1; D gene uncertain. Germline CDR1 and CDR2: TSWWSYY and QGS. V lost 4 bases and J lost 7, with 19 bases in between. The CDR3 totals 15 residues. The CDR3 DNA follows: TGTGCTCTTGGGGTCCCATCTTCGGCGGGGCGTAAACTCATCTTT. It encodes CALGVPSSAGRKLIF.

Notes on this clone: The protein given by TCRdb reflects a much larger clone and differs at residue 5 from this DNA's translation, likely from a read error; the protein shown is the DNA's translation. The chain uses TRDV2 and TRDJ3; the D gene is possibly TRDD2 (5 bases). The J gene was not available in TCRdb and was assigned here by matching the DNA to germline segments. The CDR3 is 16 residues long. Germline V gene lookup returns CDR1 GEAIGNYY and CDR2 EKD. V dropped 3 bases and J dropped 0 bases, with 8 bases sitting between them. The CDR3 reads CACDAFASWDTRQMFF. In DNA form, the CDR3 reads TGTGCCTGTGACGCCTTCGCCTCCTGGGACACCCGACAGATGTTTTTC.

In the case of this clone: TCRdb assigns this DNA the protein of a much larger clone, which departs from its translation at residue 11; this likely reflects a read error, and the protein shown comes from translating the DNA. The V and J genes are TRDV1 and TRDJ1, with D possibly being TRDD2 (5 bases). Assignment of the J gene here rests on matching the DNA to germline, because TCRdb gives none. The germline V and J ends were trimmed by 0 bases and 6 bases, with 14 bases remaining between them. Germline V gene data show CDR1 as TSWWSYY and CDR2 as QGS. The CDR3 has 15 amino acids. CDR3 sequence reads: CALGELPFCPNKLIF. CDR3 sequence (DNA): TGTGCTCTTGGGGAACTACCCTTCTGCCCCAATAAACTCATCTTT.

Concerning this clone itself: For this DNA, TCRdb reports the protein of a much larger clone, which diverges at residue 4, most likely from a read error; the protein presented here is translated directly from the DNA. This chain connects TRDV1 to TRDJ1; a possible D gene is TRDD3 (5 bases). Here the J gene was assigned by germline matching of the DNA, as TCRdb has none. The CDR3 consists of 11 residues. Per germline, CDR1 TSWWSYY and CDR2 QGS. V lost 9 bases and J lost 7, with 12 bases in between. The chain's CDR3 is CALPIRGKLIF. The DNA for the CDR3 is TGTGCTCTCCCTATACGGGGTAAACTCATCTTT.

Comments on this clone: A read error likely explains why the TCRdb protein, taken from a much larger clone, differs from this DNA's translation at residue 14; the protein shown is translated from the DNA. This chain joins TRDV1 and TRDJ1, with D hard to call. The J gene is absent in TCRdb and was assigned here via DNA matching to germline. The CDR3 spans 20 residues. V was clipped by 0 bases and J by 1 base, with 24 bases between them. The germline V gene has CDR1 TSWWSYY and CDR2 QGS. CDR3 amino acids: CALGELRRYLKLVCTDKLIF. The CDR3, as DNA: TGTGCTCTTGGGGAACTTAGGAGATATCTCAAGCTAGTCTGCACCGATAAACTCATCTTT.

The J gene is TRDJ1, the V gene TRDV3, with D possibly being TRDD3 (5 bases). In the absence of a J gene in TCRdb, the DNA was matched to germline to assign it here. Germline values: CDR1 TVYSNPD, CDR2 GDNSRS (reference sequence). With 4 bases removed from V and 7 bases from J, the gap between germline ends came to 19 bases. The length of the CDR3 is 13 residues. The CDR3 region has the DNA TGTGCCTCCCCCCCCCTCGGGATGACTAAACTCATCTTT. Encoded protein: CASPPLGMTKLIF.

This clone has a handful of counts. A much larger clone lies one base from this, so it may be a read error. Other nucleotide sequences in the sample specify the same CDR3. CDR3 sequence reads: CALGPRRSRVDPTSYTDKLIF. CDR3 nucleotides: TGTGCTCTTGGTCCTAGGAGGTCCCGGGTCGACCCGACCTCGTACACAGATAAACTCATCTTT. The rearrangement joins TRDV1 to TRDJ1, with a weak D call TRDD2 (5 bases). No J gene is reported in TCRdb; it was inferred here by comparing the DNA with germline. CDR3 length equals 21 residues. Germline V gene lookup returns CDR1 TSWWSYY and CDR2 QGS.

The table lists this clone with a few counts. The translation of this DNA and the TCRdb protein of a much larger clone differ at residues 15 and 16, probably owing to a read error; the protein shown here is translated from the DNA. The chain employs TRDV2 and TRDJ1; 10 bases are shared with TRDD3. Germline lookup yields CDR1 GEAIGNYY and CDR2 EKD. The trim removed 2 bases at V and 3 bases at J, leaving 23 bases unmatched. CDR3 length equals 21 residues. CDR3 in DNA: TGTGCCTGTGACAGCAGACGACGGACGGGGGTACTGGGGGATTCGGCCGATAAACTCATCTTT. Amino acid sequence: CACDSRRRTGVLGDSADKLIF.

Concerning this clone itself: The TCRdb protein, from a much larger clone, departs from this DNA's translation at residue 17, likely by read error; the protein shown derives from the DNA. This chain links TRDV2 with TRDJ3; 9 nucleotides align to TRDD3. The J gene, not given by TCRdb, was assigned here from a germline match of the nucleotide sequence. CDR3 length: 22 amino acids. The germline gives CDR1 GEAIGNYY, CDR2 EKD. The CDR3 nucleotides are TGTGCCTGTGACACGAGCCAACCCTCGACGGGGGATACCTCCTGGGACGCCCGACAGATGTTTTTC. Its translation is CACDTSQPSTGDTSWDARQMFF.

Details on this clone: This DNA translates differently at residue 5 from the TCRdb protein, which is that of a much larger clone; a read error is likely, and the protein shown is the DNA's own translation. This sequence joins TRDV1 and TRDJ1; D assignment may be TRDD2 or TRDD3 (5 bases each). Germline CDR1 and CDR2: TSWWSYY and QGS. V lost 5 bases and J lost 0, with 25 bases in between. CDR3 size: 19 residues. The CDR3 DNA reads TGTGCTCTTGGGAACCCAAGTCCCTTCGGGAGGGGGTACACCGATAAACTCATCTTT. It specifies CALGNPSPFGRGYTDKLIF.

The CDR3 loop is CALGELAEREFIPTYWSDTDKLIF. The CDR3 DNA sequence: TGTGCTCTTGGGGAACTAGCCGAAAGGGAGTTCATACCGACCTACTGGTCGGACACCGATAAACTCATCTTT. This rearrangement joins TRDV1 to TRDJ1; D possibly matches TRDD2 or TRDD3 (5 bases each). The J gene was not available in TCRdb and was assigned here by matching the DNA to germline segments. V gave up 0 bases and J gave up 0 bases, with 35 bases separating them. From germline, CDR1 is TSWWSYY and CDR2 QGS. The CDR3 extends over 24 amino acids.

A note on this clone: The protein given by TCRdb reflects a much larger clone and differs at residue 12 from this DNA's translation, likely from a read error; the protein shown is the DNA's translation. This chain links TRDV1 with TRDJ1; D is unclear. This CDR3 region has 15 residues. CDR1 TSWWSYY and CDR2 QGS come from the germline V gene. CDR3 protein: CALGEKFDYTDRLIF. The CDR3 coding sequence is TGTGCTCTTGGGGAAAAGTTCGACTACACCGATAGACTCATCTTT.

Details on this clone: TCRdb attributes to this sequence the protein of a much larger clone, which differs from the DNA translation at residue 12; a read error is likely, and the protein displayed is translated from the DNA. V and J are TRDV1 and TRDJ1; the match to TRDD3 covers 8 bases. The J gene is not listed in TCRdb, so it was assigned here from a DNA match to germline. Unmatched junction bases numbered 15, after V lost 6 bases and J lost 3 bases. This CDR3 has 17 amino acids. Germline V gene data show CDR1 as TSWWSYY and CDR2 as QGS. CDR3 nucleotides: TGTGCTCTTGGACCGCCGCATACGAACTGGGGGGCCGATAAACTCATCTTT. Translation: CALGPPHTNWGADKLIF.

This clone was seen more than once but under ten times. TCRdb shows a much larger clone's protein in place of this DNA's translation, and the two differ at residue 17, likely through a read error; the protein shown is translated from the DNA. V gene assignment gives TRDV2, but the J gene was left uncalled; the table's TRDD3 call for D was not verified on the DNA. CDR3 length: 19 residues. Germline V gene lookup returns CDR1 GEAIGNYY and CDR2 EKD. CDR3 nucleotide sequence: TGTGCCTGTTCTACTTCACCCAAAACTGGGGGATACGCTTCCGATAAACCCATCTTT. Protein: CACSTSPKTGGYASDKPIF.

This clone was recorded a few times. TCRdb's protein, taken from a much larger clone, differs from this DNA's translation at residue 12, likely owing to a read error; the protein displayed comes from the DNA. The V and J genes are TRDV1 and TRDJ1, with 9 bases lining up with TRDD2. No J gene was available from TCRdb, and it was assigned here by a germline match of the DNA. Germline values: CDR1 TSWWSYY, CDR2 QGS. This CDR3 spans 18 amino acids. After removal of 0 bases from V and 7 bases from J, the junction contained 15 bases not matched to a gene. Here the CDR3 DNA reads TGTGCTCTTGGGGAACTTCCTTCCTACGATGGTGAGGGACCTAAACTCATCTTT. Its translation: CALGELPSYDGEGPKLIF.

As concerns this clone: A read error is likely here: a far larger clone is one base away. Other DNA sequences in the sample encode the same CDR3. This sequence joins TRDV3 and TRDJ1; possibly TRDD2 or TRDD3 for D (6 bases each). The J gene, not given by TCRdb, was assigned here from a germline match of the nucleotide sequence. Germline CDR1 reads TVYSNPD; CDR2 reads GDNSRS (reference sequence). The CDR3 runs 19 residues. V lost 3 bases, J lost 0 bases, and 29 bases lay in between. The CDR3 reads CAFPLPFAGETPYTDKLIF. In DNA form, the CDR3 reads TGTGCCTTCCCCCTTCCCTTTGCGGGGGAAACTCCTTACACCGATAAACTCATCTTT. The full variable domain, in which reference TRDV3 and TRDJ1 provide the parts outside the CDR3, is CDKVTQSSPDQTVASGSEVVLLCTYDTVYSNPDLFWYRIRPDYSFQFVFYGDNSRSEGADFTQGRFSVKHILTQKAFHLVISPVRTEDSATYYCAFPLPFAGETPYTDKLIFGKGTRVTVEP.

With respect to this clone: The amino acid sequence in TCRdb belongs to a much larger clone and departs from this DNA's translation at residue 3, likely a sequencing read error; the sequence shown is translated from the DNA. Other DNA sequences of this sample code for an identical CDR3. The V and J genes are TRDV3 and TRDJ1, with TRDD3 identical over 9 bases. Unmatched junction bases numbered 3, after V lost 3 bases and J lost 1 base. This CDR3 region has 13 residues. Germline lookup yields CDR1 TVYSNPD and CDR2 GDNSRS (reference sequence). CDR3 DNA: TGTGCCTTGACTGGGGGACCCACCGATAAACTCATCTTT. It specifies CALTGGPTDKLIF.

With regard to this clone: A far larger clone is one base from this, pointing to a likely read error. The sample contains more than one DNA sequence encoding this CDR3. The V call is TRDV1, the J call TRDJ1; 7 nucleotides agree with TRDD3. Here the J gene came from matching the DNA to germline, since TCRdb omits it. V trimming: 1 base; J trimming: 5 bases; junction bases outside the gene matches: 13. The V gene's germline CDR1 is TSWWSYY and CDR2 QGS. The CDR3 length is 17 residues. For the CDR3, the DNA is TGTGCTCTTGGGGAACCGCCCTACGGGGGGATCCCGGATAAACTCATCTTT. It translates to CALGEPPYGGIPDKLIF.

A word on this clone: The junction and the germline gene differ at one end; a read error may be behind it. The CDR3 region is CSGEVTAFLRPGGYAGYTDKLIF. In DNA form, the CDR3 reads TGCTCTGGGGAAGTTACCGCCTTCCTACGTCCTGGGGGATACGCGGGGTACACCGATAAACTCATCTTT. This chain joins TRDV1 and TRDJ1; 12 bases agree with TRDD3. Germline matching of the DNA provided the J gene here, since TCRdb leaves it blank. CDR1 is TSWWSYY, CDR2 QGS, per germline. This CDR3 is 23 amino acids long.